These T cell receptor beta chains were read from a single sample in a study of blood T cell repertoires in COVID-19. Produced via immunoSEQ multiplex PCR; TCRdb's table is partial and in-frame only. The sample holds roughly 190,000 clones, about nine tenths seen once. Sample: PBMCs or T cells enriched from blood (not recorded which). The receptors derive from a woman in her 30s who had recovered from COVID-19. Both conserved end residues are part of each CDR3. The D gene is left open where the match is weak. Only some rows state a clone size, as once, few, many or a class for expanded clones.

v_call	d_call	j_call	clone_size	cdr3_aa	cdr3_nt
TRBV18	TRBD1	TRBJ1-1	.	CASSPPPGQGAREAFF	TGTGCCAGCTCACCACCACCGGGACAGGGGGCGAGGGAGGCTTTCTTT
TRBV19	.	TRBJ1-5	.	CASSDVRAGLYIGNQPQHF	TGTGCCAGTAGCGACGTTCGGGCAGGGCTCTATATTGGCAATCAGCCCCAGCATTTT
TRBV14	.	TRBJ1-1	.	CASSSRAGNTEAFF	TGTGCCAGCAGCTCTCGAGCAGGGAACACTGAAGCTTTCTTT
TRBV27	TRBD2	TRBJ2-1	.	CASSLGLAGAYPYNEQFF	TGTGCCAGCAGTTTAGGACTAGCGGGAGCCTACCCTTACAATGAGCAGTTCTTC
TRBV29-1	TRBD1	TRBJ1-1	.	CSGYRGVGTEAFF	TGCAGCGGGTACAGGGGAGTAGGCACTGAAGCTTTCTTT
TRBV2	.	TRBJ1-1	.	CASSAIHRSGTEAFF	TGTGCCAGCAGTGCGATTCATAGGAGTGGGACTGAAGCTTTCTTT
TRBV6-5	.	TRBJ2-1	few	CASSYSRNPYNEQFF	TGTGCCAGCAGTTATTCTAGAAACCCCTACAATGAGCAGTTCTTC
TRBV6-4	TRBD2	TRBJ2-3	.	CASSGGLAGGPDTQYF	TGTGCCAGCAGTGGGGGACTAGCGGGAGGCCCAGATACGCAGTATTTT
TRBV27	TRBD1	TRBJ2-7	.	CASSLYPGQGYEQYF	TGTGCCAGCAGTTTATACCCCGGACAGGGCTACGAGCAGTACTTC
TRBV2	TRBD1	TRBJ1-2	.	CASAPFRQGNYGYTF	TGTGCCAGCGCCCCTTTCCGACAGGGAAACTATGGCTACACCTTC
TRBV4-2	.	TRBJ2-5	many	CASSQDGGEHETQYF	TGTGCCAGCAGCCAAGATGGAGGGGAGCACGAGACCCAGTACTTC
TRBV7-3	.	TRBJ2-1	.	CASSPTGLPDNEQFF	TGTGCCAGCAGCCCAACGGGACTCCCAGACAATGAGCAGTTCTTC
TRBV21-1	.	TRBJ2-3	.	CASLGEGDTDTQYF	TGTGCCAGCCTTGGAGAGGGAGACACAGATACGCAGTATTTT
TRBV18	TRBD1	TRBJ2-7	.	CASSPPGTGYEQYF	TGTGCCAGCTCACCACCCGGGACAGGCTACGAGCAGTACTTC
TRBV30	.	TRBJ1-2	.	CAWSVGRATWYGYTF	TGTGCCTGGAGTGTCGGCAGGGCGACTTGGTATGGCTACACCTTC
TRBV18	TRBD1	TRBJ2-6	.	CASSRRDRAFSGANVLTF	TGTGCCAGCTCACGCCGGGACAGGGCCTTCTCTGGGGCCAACGTCCTGACTTTC
TRBV28	TRBD1	TRBJ1-4	.	CASSPTGTAKVTNEKLFF	TGTGCCAGCAGTCCGACCGGGACAGCTAAAGTAACTAATGAAAAACTGTTTTTT
TRBV7-8	.	TRBJ1-3	.	CASSPAGNTIYF	TGTGCCAGCAGCCCGGCGGGGAACACCATATATTTT
TRBV24-1	TRBD2	TRBJ2-1	.	CATSVASGRPFYNEQFF	TGTGCCACCAGTGTGGCTAGCGGGAGGCCCTTCTACAATGAGCAGTTCTTC
TRBV27	TRBD1	TRBJ1-1	once	CASNDRVSTEAFF	TGTGCCAGCAACGACAGGGTGAGCACTGAAGCTTTCTTT
TRBV13	.	TRBJ2-2	.	CASSLGSPLGELFF	TGTGCCAGCAGCTTAGGTAGCCCTCTAGGGGAGCTGTTTTTT
TRBV2	.	TRBJ2-7	few	CASSVTASYEQYF	TGTGCCAGCAGTGTGACAGCCTCCTACGAGCAGTACTTC
TRBV30	TRBD1	TRBJ2-7	.	CAWGDRSREQYF	TGTGCCTGGGGGGACAGGTCGCGCGAGCAGTACTTC
TRBV11-2	.	TRBJ2-2	.	CASRGTRGFTGELFF	TGTGCCAGCAGAGGCACTAGAGGGTTCACCGGGGAGCTGTTTTTT
TRBV2	.	TRBJ2-3	.	CASRRQYTSTDTQYF	TGTGCCAGCCGACGACAGTATACTAGCACAGATACGCAGTATTTT
TRBV6-2/TRBV6-3	.	TRBJ1-2	.	CASSPGEVFYGYTF	TGTGCCAGCAGTCCGGGGGAGGTCTTTTATGGCTACACCTTC
TRBV15	TRBD2	TRBJ2-1	.	CATSRASTGGQFF	TGTGCCACCAGCAGAGCCTCCACGGGAGGGCAGTTCTTC
TRBV7-2	.	TRBJ1-4	.	CASSLVAGESEKLFF	TGTGCCAGCAGCTTAGTAGCGGGGGAGTCTGAAAAACTGTTTTTT
TRBV7-2	TRBD2	TRBJ2-2	few	CASSSLSGELNTGELFF	TGTGCCAGCAGCTCCCTTAGCGGGGAGCTCAACACCGGGGAGCTGTTTTTT
TRBV7-2	.	TRBJ1-5	.	CASRAVFPNQPQHF	TGTGCCAGCAGAGCCGTATTTCCGAATCAGCCCCAGCATTTT
TRBV19	TRBD1	TRBJ1-1	.	CASSDRDVDTEAFF	TGTGCCAGTAGTGACAGGGATGTAGACACTGAAGCTTTCTTT
TRBV6-5	.	TRBJ1-1	.	CASSRGSTEAFF	TGTGCCAGCAGTAGGGGTAGCACTGAAGCTTTCTTT
TRBV7-2	.	TRBJ2-3	once	CASSLVWSGSADTQYF	TGTGCCAGCAGCTTAGTTTGGTCGGGGTCGGCAGATACGCAGTATTTT
TRBV15	TRBD1	TRBJ2-7	.	CATSRDRDSYEQYF	TGTGCCACCAGCAGAGATCGGGACAGCTACGAGCAGTACTTC
TRBV19	.	TRBJ2-2	few	CAHRVDTGELFF	TGTGCCCACAGGGTCGACACCGGGGAGCTGTTTTTT
TRBV6-2/TRBV6-3	TRBD2	TRBJ2-2	.	CASSYSQTSGGAWELFF	TGTGCCAGCAGTTACTCGCAGACTAGCGGGGGGGCCTGGGAGCTGTTTTTT
TRBV5-8	.	TRBJ2-3	.	CASSFGVSTDTQYF	TGTGCCAGCAGCTTTGGAGTTAGCACAGATACGCAGTATTTT
TRBV29-1	.	TRBJ2-7	.	CSVESLSSYEQYF	TGCAGCGTTGAGTCCCTTAGCTCCTACGAGCAGTACTTC
TRBV11-3	.	TRBJ1-1	.	CASSLGQDTEAFF	TGTGCCAGCAGCTTAGGGCAGGACACTGAAGCTTTCTTT
TRBV4-3	TRBD1	TRBJ1-2	.	CASSRSGTGDGYTF	TGCGCCAGCAGCCGTTCCGGGACAGGGGATGGCTACACCTTC
TRBV24-1	.	TRBJ2-5	.	CATSDLGGTAAQETQYF	TGTGCCACCAGTGATTTGGGCGGGACAGCGGCACAAGAGACCCAGTACTTC
TRBV30	.	TRBJ2-1	few	CAWSESGVEQFF	TGTGCCTGGAGCGAATCCGGGGTTGAGCAGTTCTTC
TRBV7-3	TRBD1	TRBJ2-7	.	CASKGPGQGIQRLDYEQYF	TGTGCCAGCAAAGGACCGGGACAGGGGATCCAACGACTAGACTACGAGCAGTACTTC
TRBV3-1/TRBV3-2	.	TRBJ1-1	.	CASSQGTSNTEAFF	TGTGCCAGCAGCCAAGGAACATCGAACACTGAAGCTTTCTTT
TRBV11-3	.	TRBJ1-1	.	CASSLSAQGTEAFF	TGTGCCAGCAGCTTATCCGCCCAGGGGACTGAAGCTTTCTTT